This T cell receptor beta chain was sequenced in a study of cytomegalovirus exposure and HLA in healthy donors. The table came from immunoSEQ multiplex PCR; TCRdb's copy has only in-frame clones and leaves some out. The sample records about 150,000 clones, approximately 80% being singletons. Trimming left V 4 bases short and J 4 bases short, with 16 bases between. Germline assignment: CDR1 MNHEY and CDR2 SVGAGI. The CDR3 length is 15 residues. The gene calls are TRBV6-5 and TRBJ1-2; D possibly corresponds to TRBD1 (5 bases). The source is a man younger than 40 in good health and CMV-seropositive. Sequencing was done on a sample of PBMCs. The chain's CDR3 is CASSSPREGVYGYTF. Written as DNA, the CDR3 is TGTGCCAGCAGTTCACCCAGGGAAGGAGTCTATGGCTACACCTTC.